This T cell receptor (beta chain) is from a study of CD8+CD57+ T cells in acquired aplastic anemia. CDR3 and TCR beta VDJ profiling relied on a genomic DNA template. TCRdb called the reads again in MiXCR, with one record for every CDR3 protein. The sample lists under 350,000 distinct CDR3 sequences, around three fifths occurring once. Study results and limitations: Controls and patients did not differ significantly in CD8+ Simpson's diversity.

The V gene lost 0 bases and the J gene lost 2 bases, with 7 bases spanning the gap. Germline-derived CDR1 and CDR2 are LNHDA and SQIVND (reference sequence). The CDR3 totals 14 residues. All sequencing subjects had displayed CD8+CD57+ cell expansion on flow cytometry. None of the patients had been given any therapy when their blood was sampled. This clonotype has a single count. Antigen: not known. This TCR came from a human donor with aplastic anemia. What was sequenced was sorted CD4+, CD8+, or CD8+CD57+ T cells (not recorded which) from PBMCs. J is TRBJ1-2 and V is TRBV19; D not certain. CDR3 DNA: TGTGCCAGTAGTATAGACGGCAACAACTATGGCTACACCTTC. Residues: CASSIDGNNYGYTF.